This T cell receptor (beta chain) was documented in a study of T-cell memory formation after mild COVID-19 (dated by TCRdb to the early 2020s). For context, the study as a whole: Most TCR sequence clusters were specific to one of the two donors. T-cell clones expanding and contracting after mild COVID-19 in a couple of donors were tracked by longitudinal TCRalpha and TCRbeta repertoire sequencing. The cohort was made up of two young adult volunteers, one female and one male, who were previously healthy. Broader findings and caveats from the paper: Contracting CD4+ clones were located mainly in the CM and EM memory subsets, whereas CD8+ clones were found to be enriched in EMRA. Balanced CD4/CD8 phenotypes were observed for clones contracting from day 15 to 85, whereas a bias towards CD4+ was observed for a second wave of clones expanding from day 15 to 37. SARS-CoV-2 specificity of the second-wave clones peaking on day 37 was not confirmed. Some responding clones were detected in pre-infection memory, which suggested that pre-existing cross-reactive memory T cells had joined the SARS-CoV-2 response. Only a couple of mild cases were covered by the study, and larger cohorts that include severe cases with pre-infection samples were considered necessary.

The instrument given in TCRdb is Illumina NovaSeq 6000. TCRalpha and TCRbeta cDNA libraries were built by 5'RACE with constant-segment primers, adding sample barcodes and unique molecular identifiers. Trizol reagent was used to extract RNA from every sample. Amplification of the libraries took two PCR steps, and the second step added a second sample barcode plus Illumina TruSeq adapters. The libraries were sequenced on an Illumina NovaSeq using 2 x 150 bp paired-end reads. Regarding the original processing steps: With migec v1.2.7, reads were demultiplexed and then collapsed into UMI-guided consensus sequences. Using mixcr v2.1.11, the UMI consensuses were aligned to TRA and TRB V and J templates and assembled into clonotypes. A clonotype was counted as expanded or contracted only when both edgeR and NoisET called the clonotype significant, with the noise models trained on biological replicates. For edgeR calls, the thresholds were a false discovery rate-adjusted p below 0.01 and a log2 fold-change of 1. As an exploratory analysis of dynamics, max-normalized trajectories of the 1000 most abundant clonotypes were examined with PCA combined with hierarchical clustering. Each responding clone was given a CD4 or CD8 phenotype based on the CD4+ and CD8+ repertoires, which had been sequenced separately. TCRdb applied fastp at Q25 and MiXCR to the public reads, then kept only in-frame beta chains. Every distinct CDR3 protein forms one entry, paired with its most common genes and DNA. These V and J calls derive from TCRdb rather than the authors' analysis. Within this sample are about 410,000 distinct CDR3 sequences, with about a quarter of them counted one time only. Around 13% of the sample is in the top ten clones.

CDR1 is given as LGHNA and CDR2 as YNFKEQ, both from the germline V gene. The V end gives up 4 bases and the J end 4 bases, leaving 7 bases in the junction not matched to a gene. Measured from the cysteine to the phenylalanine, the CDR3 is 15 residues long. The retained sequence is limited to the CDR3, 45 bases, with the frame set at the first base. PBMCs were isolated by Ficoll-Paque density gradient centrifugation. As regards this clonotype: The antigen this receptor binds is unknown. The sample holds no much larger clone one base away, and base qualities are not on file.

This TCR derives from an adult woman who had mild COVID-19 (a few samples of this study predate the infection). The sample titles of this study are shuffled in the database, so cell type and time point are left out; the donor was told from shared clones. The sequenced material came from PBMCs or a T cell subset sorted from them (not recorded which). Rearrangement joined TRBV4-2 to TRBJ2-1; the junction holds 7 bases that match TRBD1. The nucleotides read TGTGCCAGCAGCCGGCCCCCGGGACAGTACAATGAGCAGTTCTTC. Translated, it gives CASSRPPGQYNEQFF.